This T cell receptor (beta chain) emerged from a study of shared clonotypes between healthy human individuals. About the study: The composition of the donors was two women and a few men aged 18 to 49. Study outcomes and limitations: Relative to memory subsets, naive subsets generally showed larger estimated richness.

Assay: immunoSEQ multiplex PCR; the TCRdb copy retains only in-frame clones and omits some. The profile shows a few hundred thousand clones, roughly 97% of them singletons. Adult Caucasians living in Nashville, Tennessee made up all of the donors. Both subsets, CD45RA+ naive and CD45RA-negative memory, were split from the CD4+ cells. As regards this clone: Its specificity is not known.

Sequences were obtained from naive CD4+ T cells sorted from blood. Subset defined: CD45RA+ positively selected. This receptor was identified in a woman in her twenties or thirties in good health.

CDR3 in amino acids: CASTRLAGRTDTQYF. CDR3 coding DNA: TGTGCCAGCACCCGACTAGCGGGACGAACAGATACGCAGTATTTT. The chain couples TRBV28 to TRBJ2-3; 11 bases are a match to TRBD2. The CDR3 runs 15 residues. Looked up from germline, CDR1 is MDHEN and CDR2 is SYDVKM. V gave up 7 bases and J gave up 3 bases; unmatched junction bases: 6.